This passage covers 20 T cell receptor beta chains from one sample sequenced in a study of cytomegalovirus exposure and HLA in healthy donors. The PCR was carried out with 60 Vbeta primers and 13 Jbeta primers. Produced via immunoSEQ multiplex PCR; TCRdb's table is partial and in-frame only. The sample records about 120,000 clones, 60% to 85% being singletons. Sequenced: PBMCs. These receptors all stem from a woman in her thirties or forties in good health and CMV-seropositive.

The CDR3 nucleotides read TGTGCCAGCAGCTTTTCTGCGGCGGTTAGCACAGATACGCAGTATTTT. It translates to CASSFSAAVSTDTQYF. V and J are TRBV5-4 and TRBJ2-3; D remains unclear. CDR3 length: 16 amino acids. Germline V gene lookup returns CDR1 SGHNT and CDR2 YYREEE (reference sequence). Trimming took 2 bases from V and 0 from J, leaving 13 bases between them.

V usage is TRBV18 and J usage is TRBJ2-5; 10 positions agree with TRBD1. This CDR3 comprises 15 residues. After removal of 3 bases from V and 5 bases from J, the junction contained 6 bases not matched to a gene. CDR1 is KGHSH and CDR2 is LQKENI in the germline V gene. The CDR3 DNA is TGTGCCAGCTCACCGACAGGGGGCGCAGGGGAGACCCAGTACTTC. This translates into CASSPTGGAGETQYF.

The chain employs TRBV5-1 and TRBJ2-7; TRBD2 might be the D (5 bases). The CDR3 runs to 14 residues. V lost 6 bases and J lost 6, with 19 bases in between. Per germline, CDR1 SGHRS and CDR2 YFSETQ. CDR3 protein: CASTLQSSEGEQYF. The CDR3 nucleotides read TGCGCCAGCACGCTGCAATCCTCAGAGGGCGAGCAGTACTTC.

The gene calls are TRBV7-2 and TRBJ2-7, with 8 positions matching TRBD1. Germline lookup yields CDR1 SGHTA and CDR2 FQGNSA. With V trimmed by 1 base and J by 4 bases, 6 bases remained unmatched. This CDR3 has 15 residues. Here the CDR3 reads CASSLVRTGTYEQYF. DNA for the CDR3: TGTGCCAGCAGCTTAGTAAGGACAGGGACTTACGAGCAGTACTTC.

This clone was observed a handful of times. The chain has TRBV7-9 and TRBJ1-5; a possible D gene is TRBD1 (5 bases). The CDR3 has 15 amino acids. Trimming stripped 1 base from V and 6 bases from J, with 13 bases between. Germline CDR1 is SEHNR and CDR2 is FQNEAQ (reference sequence). In DNA form, the CDR3 reads TGTGCCAGCAGCTTAGAACAGGCAGGCGGTCAGCCCCAGCATTTT. Translated: CASSLEQAGGQPQHF.

This sequence joins TRBV18 and TRBJ2-3; D is perhaps TRBD2 (5 bases). From germline, CDR1 is KGHSH and CDR2 LQKENI. V was pared by 0 bases and J by 4 bases, with 8 bases between. There are 14 residues in the CDR3. CDR3 DNA: TGTGCCAGCTCACCACCGGGAGTGGCAGATACGCAGTATTTT. Encoded protein: CASSPPGVADTQYF.

On this clone itself: The junction shows a germline mismatch at one end, possibly a read error. The J gene is TRBJ2-5, the V gene TRBV7-7; D is perhaps TRBD2 (7 bases). The CDR3 is made up of 16 amino acids. CDR1 and CDR2 from the germline V gene are SSHAT and FNYEAQ (reference sequence). This CDR3 reads CASSLNRKGGGETQYF. In DNA form, the CDR3 reads TGTGCTAGCAGCTTAAACCGAAAAGGGGGGGGAGAGACCCAGTACTTC.

The table lists this clone with a few counts. The V gene is TRBV6-5, the J gene TRBJ1-1; possible D gene TRBD1, 5 bases. V lost 7 bases and J lost 4, with 19 bases in between. This CDR3 comprises 15 residues. The germline V gene encodes CDR1 MNHEY and CDR2 SVGAGI. CDR3 sequence: CASKGFKALGTEAFF. CDR3 nucleotide sequence: TGTGCCAGCAAGGGGTTTAAGGCCTTGGGCACTGAAGCTTTCTTT.

The J gene is TRBJ2-2, the V gene TRBV5-1; TRBD1 matches 10 bases. V shed 4 bases, J shed 3 bases, and the junction held 6 bases outside the gene matches. Germline-derived CDR1 and CDR2 are SGHRS and YFSETQ. The length of the CDR3 is 16 residues. CDR3 protein: CASSRGQGVDTGELFF. The DNA for the CDR3 is TGCGCCAGCAGCCGCGGACAGGGGGTCGACACCGGGGAGCTGTTTTTT.

V gene TRBV4-2 combines with J gene TRBJ1-2; no clear D gene. The V and J ends lost 0 bases and 0 bases respectively, with 11 bases between them. Germline CDR1 and CDR2: LGHNA and YNFKEQ. The CDR3 totals 16 residues. The CDR3 reads CASSQDLQAPNYGYTF. CDR3 sequence (DNA): TGTGCCAGCAGCCAAGATCTCCAGGCTCCTAACTATGGCTACACCTTC.

J is TRBJ1-2 and V is TRBV19; 7 bases map to TRBD1. The ends lost 3 bases at V and 4 bases at J; junction bases unmatched: 8. Germline lookup yields CDR1 LNHDA and CDR2 SQIVND (reference sequence). This CDR3 spans 15 amino acids. The CDR3 region has the DNA TGTGCCAGTAGTATCCCCCGACAGGGTACCTATGGCTACACCTTC. The encoded protein is CASSIPRQGTYGYTF.

This chain joins TRBV5-1 and TRBJ2-7; TRBD1 matches at 8 bases. V shed 4 bases, J shed 2 bases, and the junction held 2 bases outside the gene matches. Germline CDR1 is SGHRS and CDR2 is YFSETQ. CDR3 size: 13 residues. The CDR3: CASSGGQAYEQYF. As DNA, the CDR3 is TGCGCCAGCAGCGGGGGACAGGCCTACGAGCAGTACTTC.

This chain connects TRBV6-1 to TRBJ2-5, with 7 bases aligning to TRBD2. Germline V gene sequence: CDR1 MNHNS, CDR2 SASEGT. J was trimmed by 3 bases and V by 5 bases; bases with no gene match: 3. The CDR3 is 13 residues long. CDR3 protein: CASSPSGKETQYF. For the CDR3, the DNA is TGTGCCAGCAGTCCTAGCGGCAAAGAGACCCAGTACTTC.

V and J are TRBV5-6 and TRBJ2-5, with TRBD2 as a possible D gene (6 bases). This CDR3 is 15 amino acids long. CDR1 SGHDT and CDR2 YYEEEE come from the germline V gene. Trimming took 1 base from V and 1 from J, leaving 11 bases between them. The CDR3 region is CASSLWGVSQETQYF. The CDR3 DNA sequence: TGTGCCAGCAGCTTGTGGGGGGTATCCCAAGAGACCCAGTACTTC.

In DNA form, the CDR3 reads TGTGCCAGTAGTATCGAGGCGCAGAACACTGAAGCTTTCTTT. This gives the protein CASSIEAQNTEAFF. This chain uses TRBV19 with TRBJ1-1; D not certain. This CDR3 comprises 14 residues. CDR1 LNHDA and CDR2 SQIVND come from the germline V gene (reference sequence). Between the trimmed V and J ends, which lost 3 bases and 1 base, there was a span of 9 bases. The full variable domain, in which reference TRBV19 and TRBJ1-1 provide the parts outside the CDR3, is DGGITQSPKYLFRKEGQNVTLSCEQNLNHDAMYWYRQDPGQGLRLIYYSQIVNDFQKGDIAEGYSVSREKKESFPLTVTSAQKNPTAFYLCASSIEAQNTEAFFGQGTRLTVV.

The genes are TRBV4-1 and TRBJ2-7, with D perhaps TRBD1 (8 bases). Per the germline V gene, CDR1 is MGHRA and CDR2 is YSYEKL. The ends were cut back, 0 bases at V and 6 bases at J, with 12 bases in the middle. The CDR3 contains 14 residues. CDR3 loop: CASSQDTGGGEQYF. DNA for the CDR3: TGCGCCAGCAGCCAAGATACAGGGGGGGGCGAGCAGTACTTC.

The genes are TRBV6-1 and TRBJ1-2; 11 bases map to TRBD1. V lost 3 bases, J lost 7 bases, and 4 bases stayed unmatched. Germline assignment: CDR1 MNHNS and CDR2 SASEGT. The CDR3 is made up of 14 amino acids. CDR3 coding DNA: TGTGCCAGCAGTGATTCGGACAGGGGGCTTGGCTACACCTTC. It specifies CASSDSDRGLGYTF.

The chain joins TRBV5-1 to TRBJ2-1, with 16 bases fitting TRBD2. The V segment lost 4 bases and the J segment 4 bases; nucleotides outside the gene matches: 2. The V gene's germline CDR1 is SGHRS and CDR2 YFSETQ. The CDR3 consists of 16 residues. CDR3 region: CASSRGLAGGYNEQFF. CDR3 nucleotide sequence: TGCGCCAGCAGCAGGGGACTAGCGGGGGGGTACAATGAGCAGTTCTTC.

This chain connects TRBV10-3 to TRBJ2-1; D possibly corresponds to TRBD1 (6 bases). The CDR3 has 17 residues. Trimming removed 0 bases from V and 6 bases from J, with 18 bases in between. Germline V gives CDR1 ENHRY, CDR2 SYGVKD. Here the CDR3 DNA reads TGTGCCATCAGTGAGTCGGGTGGGGCAGGGGCCCCCAATGAGCAGTTCTTC. It translates to CAISESGGAGAPNEQFF.

The chain joins TRBV6-5 to TRBJ2-7; 8 bases fit TRBD2. This CDR3 contains 11 residues. Germline V gene data show CDR1 as MNHEY and CDR2 as SVGAGI. CDR3 loop: CTRGGLAEQYF. Written as DNA, the CDR3 is TGTACCCGCGGGGGGCTGGCCGAGCAGTACTTC.